These 5 T cell receptor beta chains came from one sample sequenced in a study of blood T cell repertoires in COVID-19. Profiled with immunoSEQ multiplex PCR; TCRdb holds only in-frame clones, not every one. Here the sample spans roughly 200,000 clones, approximately 85% being singletons. The sequencing input was PBMCs or T cells enriched from blood (not recorded which). All receptors come from a woman between 25 and 40 years old who had recovered from COVID-19.

This clone occurred once. The gene calls are TRBV28 and TRBJ1-5; D gene ambiguous. Trimming removed 5 bases from V and 6 bases from J, with 17 bases in between. Germline V CDR1 and CDR2: MDHEN, SYDVKM. The CDR3 consists of 15 residues. The CDR3 coding sequence is TGTGCCAGCAGTGTTACGGCCAGCTCGGGTCAGCCCCAGCATTTT. It is translated as CASSVTASSGQPQHF.

The CDR3 reads CASSFTGESPTEAFF. The CDR3 nucleotides read TGTGCCAGTAGTTTTACAGGGGAGTCACCCACTGAAGCTTTCTTT. The chain recombines TRBV19 with TRBJ1-1, with 7 bases matching TRBD1. Germline CDR1 and CDR2: LNHDA and SQIVND (reference sequence). Losses at the gene ends were 5 bases for V and 4 bases for J; bases not matched to a gene: 10. The CDR3 covers 15 residues.

V usage is TRBV5-1 and J usage is TRBJ2-7; unclear D gene. Germline loops: CDR1 SGHRS, CDR2 YFSETQ. Deletions cut 1 base from V and 0 bases from J, with 11 bases between. The CDR3 consists of 15 residues. The CDR3 DNA sequence: TGCGCCAGCAGCTTGCCAGGTGAATTCTCCTACGAGCAGTACTTC. This codes for CASSLPGEFSYEQYF.

The chain recombines TRBV6-5 with TRBJ1-2; 7 nucleotides match TRBD1. CDR1 is MNHEY and CDR2 is SVGAGI in the germline V gene. Germline trimming cut 6 bases from V and 6 bases from J; bases unmatched to any gene: 7. CDR3 size: 13 residues. CDR3 in amino acids: CASSPDRANGYTF. The DNA for the CDR3 is TGTGCCAGCAGCCCCGACAGGGCCAATGGCTACACCTTC.

The gene calls are TRBV2 and TRBJ1-6; D not resolved. V gave up 1 base and J gave up 3 bases, with 7 bases separating them. The length of the CDR3 is 15 residues. CDR1 SNHLY and CDR2 FYNNEI come from the germline V gene. DNA of the CDR3: TGTGCCAGCAGTGAAGACATCGACTATAATTCACCCCTCCACTTT. As protein: CASSEDIDYNSPLHF.